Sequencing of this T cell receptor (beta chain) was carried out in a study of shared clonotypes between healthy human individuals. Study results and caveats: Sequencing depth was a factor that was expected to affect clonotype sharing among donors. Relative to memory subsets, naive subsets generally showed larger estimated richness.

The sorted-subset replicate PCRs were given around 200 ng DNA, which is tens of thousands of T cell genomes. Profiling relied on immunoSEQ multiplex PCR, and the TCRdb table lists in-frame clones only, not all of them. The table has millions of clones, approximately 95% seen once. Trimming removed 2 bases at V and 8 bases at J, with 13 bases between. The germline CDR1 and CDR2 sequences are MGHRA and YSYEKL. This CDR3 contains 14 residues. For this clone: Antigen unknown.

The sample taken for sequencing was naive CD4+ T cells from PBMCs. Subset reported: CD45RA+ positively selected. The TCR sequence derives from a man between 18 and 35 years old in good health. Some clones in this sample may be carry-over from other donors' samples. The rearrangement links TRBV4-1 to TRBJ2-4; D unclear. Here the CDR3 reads CASSQTDAWDIQYF. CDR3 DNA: TGCGCCAGCAGCCAAACGGATGCTTGGGACATTCAGTACTTC.